These 16 T cell receptor beta chains were all obtained from the same sample, sequenced in a study of cytomegalovirus exposure and HLA in healthy donors (dated by TCRdb to about 2017). Libraries were built with the immunoSEQ multiplex PCR assay. Imported from immuneACCESS, the table was reduced by TCRdb to in-frame sequences with V and J called. These copies leave out some clones; in studies compared against another copy, an unresolved V gene accounts for under half, and the cause of the remainder is not known. The sample table shows 150,000 to 180,000 clones, and roughly 86% are seen once. The top ten clonotypes cover approximately 2% of the sample. The sample comprised PBMCs. The source of these receptors is a human donor in good health.

The V gene is TRBV29-1, the J gene TRBJ1-3; no reliable D call. Looked up from germline, CDR1 is SQVTM and CDR2 is ANQGSEA. The ends were cut back, 7 bases at V and 0 bases at J, with 10 bases in the middle. The CDR3 is 13 amino acids. The CDR3 nucleotides read TGCAGCGGCCTGGAGGGCTCTGGAAACACCATATATTTT. It encodes CSGLEGSGNTIYF.

A single count supports this clone. This chain uses TRBV19 with TRBJ1-5, with D unclear. V was shortened by 6 bases and J by 0 bases, with 15 bases between the two germline ends. The CDR3 is 16 residues long. Germline assignment: CDR1 LNHDA and CDR2 SQIVND (reference sequence). The CDR3 loop reads CASRSAVGDSNQPQHF. The CDR3 bases are TGTGCCAGTAGATCCGCTGTAGGAGATAGCAATCAGCCCCAGCATTTT.

This sequence joins TRBV6-5 and TRBJ1-2, with D unclear. V lost 0 bases, J lost 4 bases, and 9 bases lay in between. Germline V lookup: CDR1 MNHEY, CDR2 SVGAGI. The CDR3 is 14 residues long. The CDR3 nucleotides are TGTGCCAGCAGTTACTCGAACAGCGGCTATGGCTACACCTTC. Residues: CASSYSNSGYGYTF.

J is TRBJ1-6 and V is TRBV27; D not certain. From germline, CDR1 is MNHEY and CDR2 SMNVEV (reference sequence). The CDR3 spans 15 residues. The germline V and J ends were trimmed by 4 bases and 9 bases, with 16 bases remaining between them. CDR3 in DNA: TGTGCCAGCAGTTCCGAGGGAGAACTGAGTTCACCCCTCCACTTT. Translating it yields CASSSEGELSSPLHF.

This sequence joins TRBV6-1 and TRBJ2-1; 11 bases agree with TRBD2. The CDR3 loop spans 14 amino acids. Germline-derived CDR1 and CDR2 are MNHNS and SASEGT. The J segment lost 7 bases and the V segment lost 10 bases, leaving 9 bases of the junction unmatched. The CDR3: CATHLAGGRNEQFF. The CDR3 DNA is TGTGCCACCCATCTAGCGGGAGGTCGAAATGAGCAGTTCTTC.

This chain links TRBV19 with TRBJ1-1; weak D call: TRBD1 (6 bases). CDR3 length: 14 residues. The germline V gene has CDR1 LNHDA and CDR2 SQIVND (reference sequence). V was trimmed by 7 bases and J by 4 bases, leaving 16 bases between them. Here the CDR3 reads CASTPTGAITEAFF. CDR3 sequence (DNA): TGTGCCAGTACTCCGACAGGTGCCATCACTGAAGCTTTCTTT.

The gene calls are TRBV27 and TRBJ1-2; possible D gene TRBD1, 6 bases. Germline V gives CDR1 MNHEY, CDR2 SMNVEV (reference sequence). V lost 5 bases, J lost 2 bases, and 15 bases lay in between. The CDR3 covers 15 residues. The CDR3 loop reads CASSPRGGPNYGYTF. Here the CDR3 DNA reads TGTGCCAGCAGTCCCCGGGGGGGGCCAAACTATGGCTACACCTTC.

This rearrangement joins TRBV27 to TRBJ1-5, with a tentative D call TRBD1 (6 bases). Looked up from germline, CDR1 is MNHEY and CDR2 is SMNVEV (reference sequence). Trimming removed 2 bases from V and 6 bases from J, with 26 bases in between. The CDR3 covers 19 residues. The CDR3 bases are TGTGCCAGCAGTTTAGTTGCCCCAGGGGTTTCAGGGGATAGTCAGCCCCAGCATTTT. Protein sequence: CASSLVAPGVSGDSQPQHF.

This clone was counted only a few times. The CDR3 here is CASSPPPGKNTGELFF. Here the CDR3 DNA reads TGTGCCAGCAGTCCGCCCCCCGGGAAGAACACCGGGGAGCTGTTTTTT. This chain joins TRBV2 and TRBJ2-2; tentatively, D is TRBD2 (5 bases). The germline gives CDR1 SNHLY, CDR2 FYNNEI. V was cut by 5 bases and J by 1 base, with 14 bases left in between. The CDR3 has 16 residues.

This clone has more than one count but fewer than ten. One end of the junction fails to match germline, which may point to a read error. This chain joins TRBV7-7 and TRBJ2-7; maybe TRBD1 (6 bases). CDR1 is SSHAT, CDR2 FNYEAQ, per germline (reference sequence). The CDR3 contains 13 residues. The CDR3 region is CASSLKQGYEQYF. The CDR3 region has the DNA TGTGCTAGCAGCTTAAAACAGGGCTACGAGCAGTACTTC.

In its sample, this clone was seen a few times. The V gene is TRBV2, the J gene TRBJ1-5; 7 bases fit TRBD1. The length of the CDR3 is 14 residues. Trimming cost V 8 bases and J 5 bases; bases outside gene matches: 9. The germline gives CDR1 SNHLY, CDR2 FYNNEI. CDR3 region: CASRGQVRDQPQHF. The CDR3 DNA reads TGTGCCAGCCGAGGACAGGTTCGCGATCAGCCCCAGCATTTT.

This chain connects TRBV11-2 to TRBJ1-1, with 9 bases lining up with TRBD1. The CDR3 covers 15 residues. The ends lost 5 bases at V and 6 bases at J; junction bases unmatched: 10. Germline V lookup: CDR1 SGHAT, CDR2 FQNNGV. The CDR3 DNA reads TGTGCCAGCAGCGACAGACAGGGGGTGTCCCCTGAAGCTTTCTTT. It codes for CASSDRQGVSPEAFF.

The V gene is TRBV5-1, the J gene TRBJ2-3; D gene ambiguous. CDR1 is SGHRS, CDR2 YFSETQ, per germline. The CDR3 covers 15 residues. V was cut by 0 bases and J by 0 bases, with 8 bases left in between. Here the CDR3 reads CASSLVVQSTDTQYF. CDR3 DNA sequence: TGCGCCAGCAGCTTGGTTGTCCAGAGCACAGATACGCAGTATTTT. The full variable domain, completed using reference TRBV5-1 and TRBJ2-3, is KAGVTQTPRYLIKTRGQQVTLSCSPISGHRSVSWYQQTPGQGLQFLFEYFSETQRNKGNFPGRFSGRQFSNSRSEMNVSTLELGDSALYLCASSLVVQSTDTQYFGPGTRLTVL.

V and J are TRBV5-1 and TRBJ1-2, with 7 bases aligning to TRBD1. The length of the CDR3 is 15 residues. The V gene end was trimmed by 4 bases and the J gene end by 7 bases; junction bases not matched to a gene: 13. The germline CDR1 and CDR2 sequences are SGHRS and YFSETQ. The CDR3 coding sequence is TGCGCCAGCAGCCCCGCATCGGGACAGCAGCTTGGCTACACCTTC. Translating gives CASSPASGQQLGYTF.

V is TRBV5-8 and J is TRBJ1-1; no firm D call. The CDR3 extends over 14 amino acids. Germline V gives CDR1 SGHTS, CDR2 YDEGEE. V lost 2 bases and J lost 0, with 8 bases in between. CDR3 protein: CASSFWRVNTEAFF. CDR3 in DNA: TGTGCCAGCAGCTTTTGGAGGGTGAACACTGAAGCTTTCTTT.

CDR3 sequence (DNA): TGTGCCAGCTCCCGACAGGGGACGGTCGGTGAAAAACTGTTTTTT. Its translation: CASSRQGTVGEKLFF. The chain is built from TRBV18 and TRBJ1-4; TRBD1 matches 8 bases. The CDR3 is 15 amino acids. CDR1 is KGHSH and CDR2 is LQKENI in the germline V gene. Germline trimming cut 6 bases from V and 7 bases from J; bases unmatched to any gene: 10.